This TCR beta chain was sequenced in a study of T cells in localized non-small cell lung cancer. CDR3 length equals 14 residues. Germline CDR1 and CDR2: KGHSH and LQKENI. Trimming stripped 2 bases from V and 7 bases from J, with 11 bases between. TCRdb's table, derived via immunoSEQ multiplex PCR, lists solely in-frame clones and lacks some. In the table there are about 11,000 clones, over 90% of which are singletons. The study's findings and limits: Within adjacent lung there appeared a median approximately 60 of the top 100 tumor clones. Sequencing, confined to only one tumor region, leaves heterogeneity possible. There was higher T cell clonality in uninvolved adjacent lung than in tumor, and it was highest there.

Comments on this clone: Its antigen is undetermined.

This clonotype originated in a male donor at least 60 years old with stage III lung adenocarcinoma. The input for sequencing was peripheral blood, taken before any cancer treatment. The V and J genes are TRBV18 and TRBJ1-4; possible D gene TRBD1, 5 bases. The CDR3 reads CASSPVHGGEKLFF. The DNA for the CDR3 is TGTGCCAGCTCACCAGTCCATGGGGGTGAAAAACTGTTTTTT.